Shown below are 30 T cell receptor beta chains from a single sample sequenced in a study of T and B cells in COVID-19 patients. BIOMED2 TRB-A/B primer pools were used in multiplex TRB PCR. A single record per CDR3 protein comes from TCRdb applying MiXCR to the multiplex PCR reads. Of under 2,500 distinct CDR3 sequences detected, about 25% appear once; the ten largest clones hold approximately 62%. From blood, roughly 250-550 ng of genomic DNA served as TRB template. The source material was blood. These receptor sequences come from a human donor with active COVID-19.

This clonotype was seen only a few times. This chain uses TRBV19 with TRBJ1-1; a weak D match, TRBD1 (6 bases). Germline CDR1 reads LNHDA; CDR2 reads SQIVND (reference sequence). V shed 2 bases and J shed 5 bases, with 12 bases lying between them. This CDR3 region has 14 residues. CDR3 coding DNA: TGTGCCAGTAGTATACAACAGGGCTGGACTGAAGCTTTCTTT. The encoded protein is CASSIQQGWTEAFF.

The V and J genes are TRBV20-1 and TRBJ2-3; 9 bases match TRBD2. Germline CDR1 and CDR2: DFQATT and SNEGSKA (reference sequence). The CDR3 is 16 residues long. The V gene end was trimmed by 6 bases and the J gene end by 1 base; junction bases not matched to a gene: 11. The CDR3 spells CSATLAAGGGTDTQYF. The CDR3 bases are TGCAGTGCCACTTTGGCTGCGGGAGGGGGCACAGATACGCAGTATTTT.

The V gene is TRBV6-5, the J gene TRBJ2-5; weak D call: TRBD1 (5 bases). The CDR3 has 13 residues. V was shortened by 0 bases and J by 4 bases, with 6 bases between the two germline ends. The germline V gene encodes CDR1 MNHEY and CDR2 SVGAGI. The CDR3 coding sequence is TGTGCCAGCAGTTACTCTGGGGCAGAGACCCAGTACTTC. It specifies CASSYSGAETQYF.

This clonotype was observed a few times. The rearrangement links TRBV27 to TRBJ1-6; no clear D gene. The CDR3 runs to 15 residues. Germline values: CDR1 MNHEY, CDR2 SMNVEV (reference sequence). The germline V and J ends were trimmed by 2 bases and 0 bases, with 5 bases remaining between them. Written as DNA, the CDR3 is TGTGCCAGCAGTTTAAAGGTCTCCTATAATTCACCCCTCCACTTT. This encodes CASSLKVSYNSPLHF.

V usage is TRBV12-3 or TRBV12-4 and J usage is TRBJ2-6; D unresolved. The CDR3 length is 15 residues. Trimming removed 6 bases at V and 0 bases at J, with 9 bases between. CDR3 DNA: TGTGCCAGCAGGTTTGGGGTCTCTGGGGCCAACGTCCTGACTTTC. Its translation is CASRFGVSGANVLTF.

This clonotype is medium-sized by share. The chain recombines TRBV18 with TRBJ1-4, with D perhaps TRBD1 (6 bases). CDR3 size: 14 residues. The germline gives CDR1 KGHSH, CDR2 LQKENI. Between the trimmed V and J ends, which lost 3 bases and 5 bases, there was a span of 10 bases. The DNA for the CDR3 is TGTGCCAGCTCACCGTCCAGGGGCAATGAAAAACTGTTTTTT. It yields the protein CASSPSRGNEKLFF. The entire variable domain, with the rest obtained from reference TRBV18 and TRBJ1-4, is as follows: NAGVMQNPRHLVRRRGQEARLRCSPMKGHSHVYWYRQLPEEGLKFMVYLQKENIIDESGMPKERFSAEFPKEGPSILRIQQVVRGDSAAYFCASSPSRGNEKLFFGSGTQLSVL.

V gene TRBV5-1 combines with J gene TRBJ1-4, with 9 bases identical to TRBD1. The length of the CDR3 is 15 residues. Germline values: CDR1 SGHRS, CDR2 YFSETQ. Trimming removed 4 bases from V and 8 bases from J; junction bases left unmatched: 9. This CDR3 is CASSDRQGGGEKLFF. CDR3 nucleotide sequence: TGCGCCAGCAGCGATCGACAGGGGGGAGGCGAAAAACTGTTTTTT.

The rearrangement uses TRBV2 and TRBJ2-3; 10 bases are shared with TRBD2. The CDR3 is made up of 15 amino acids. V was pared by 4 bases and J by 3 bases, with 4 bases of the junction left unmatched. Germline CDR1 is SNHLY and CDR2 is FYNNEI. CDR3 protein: CASSASGRATDTQYF. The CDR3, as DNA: TGTGCCAGCAGTGCCAGCGGGAGGGCGACAGATACGCAGTATTTT.

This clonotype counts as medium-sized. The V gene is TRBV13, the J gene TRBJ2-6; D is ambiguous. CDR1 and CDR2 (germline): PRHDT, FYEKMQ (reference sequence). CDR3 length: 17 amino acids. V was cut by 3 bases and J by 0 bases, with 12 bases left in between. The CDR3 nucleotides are TGTGCCAGCAGCTTTTCCCAGGCTAGCTCTGGGGCCAACGTCCTGACTTTC. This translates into CASSFSQASSGANVLTF.

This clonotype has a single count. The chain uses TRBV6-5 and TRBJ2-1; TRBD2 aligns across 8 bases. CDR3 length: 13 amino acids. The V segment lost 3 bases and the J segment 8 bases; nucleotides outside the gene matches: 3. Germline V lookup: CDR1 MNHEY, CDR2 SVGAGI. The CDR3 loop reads CASSYTGGDEQFF. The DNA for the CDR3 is TGTGCCAGCAGTTATACCGGGGGGGATGAGCAGTTCTTC.

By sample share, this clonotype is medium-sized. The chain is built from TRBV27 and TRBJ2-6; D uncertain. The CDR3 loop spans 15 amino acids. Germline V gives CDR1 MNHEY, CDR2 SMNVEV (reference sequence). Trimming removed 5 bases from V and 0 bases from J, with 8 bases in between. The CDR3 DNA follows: TGTGCCAGCAGTCCGGACGGCTCTGGGGCCAACGTCCTGACTTTC. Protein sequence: CASSPDGSGANVLTF.

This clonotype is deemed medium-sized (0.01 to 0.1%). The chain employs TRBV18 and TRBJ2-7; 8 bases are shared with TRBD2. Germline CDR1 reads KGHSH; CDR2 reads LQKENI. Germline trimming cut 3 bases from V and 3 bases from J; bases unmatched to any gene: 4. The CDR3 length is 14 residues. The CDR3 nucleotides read TGTGCCAGCTCACCGACGGGGACTAGCTACGAGCAGTACTTC. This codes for CASSPTGTSYEQYF.

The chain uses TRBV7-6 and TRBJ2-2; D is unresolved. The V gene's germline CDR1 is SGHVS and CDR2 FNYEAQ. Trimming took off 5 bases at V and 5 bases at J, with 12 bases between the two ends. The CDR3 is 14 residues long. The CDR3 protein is CASSPQVGTGELFF. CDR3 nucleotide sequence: TGTGCCAGCAGCCCCCAGGTGGGAACCGGGGAGCTGTTTTTT.

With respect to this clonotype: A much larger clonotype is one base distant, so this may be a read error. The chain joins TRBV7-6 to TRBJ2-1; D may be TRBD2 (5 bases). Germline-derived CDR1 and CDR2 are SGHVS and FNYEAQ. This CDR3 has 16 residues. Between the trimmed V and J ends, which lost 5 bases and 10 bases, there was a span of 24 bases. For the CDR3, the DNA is TGTGCCAGCAGCGCCCACCGCGTGAGGGCCACGGAGGAGCAGTTCTTC. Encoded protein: CASSAHRVRATEEQFF.

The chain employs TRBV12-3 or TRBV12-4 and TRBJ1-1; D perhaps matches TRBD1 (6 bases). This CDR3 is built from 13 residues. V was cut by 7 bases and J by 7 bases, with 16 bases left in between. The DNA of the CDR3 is TGTGCCAGCACCCCGCGGGGGCGGATTGAAGCTTTCTTT. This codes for CASTPRGRIEAFF.

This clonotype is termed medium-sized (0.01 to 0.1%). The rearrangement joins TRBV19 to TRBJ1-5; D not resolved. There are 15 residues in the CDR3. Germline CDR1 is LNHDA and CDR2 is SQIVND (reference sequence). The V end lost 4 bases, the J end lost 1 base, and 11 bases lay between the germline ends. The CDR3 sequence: CASSTYSTSNQPQHF. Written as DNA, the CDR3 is TGTGCCAGTAGTACCTACTCAACGAGCAATCAGCCCCAGCATTTT.

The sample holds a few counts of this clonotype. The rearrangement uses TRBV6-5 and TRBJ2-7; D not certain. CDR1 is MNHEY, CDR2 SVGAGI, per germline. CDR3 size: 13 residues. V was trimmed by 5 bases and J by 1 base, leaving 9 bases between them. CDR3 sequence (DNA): TGTGCCAGCAGTGGTGAACCTTCCTACGAGCAGTACTTC. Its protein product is CASSGEPSYEQYF.

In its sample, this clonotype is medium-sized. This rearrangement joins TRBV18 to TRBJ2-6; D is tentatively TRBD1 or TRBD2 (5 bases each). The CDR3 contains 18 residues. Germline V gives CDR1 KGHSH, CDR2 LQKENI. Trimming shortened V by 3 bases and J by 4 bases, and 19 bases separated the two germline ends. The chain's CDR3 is CASSPIGTQEGGANVLTF. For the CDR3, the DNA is TGTGCCAGCTCACCGATCGGGACCCAAGAGGGCGGGGCCAACGTCCTGACTTTC.

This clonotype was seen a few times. The DNA for the CDR3 is TGTGCCACCAGTGAGTCAGGTCTCAATCAGCCCCAGCATTTT. Its translation: CATSESGLNQPQHF. The genes are TRBV24-1 and TRBJ1-5; no reliable D call. This CDR3 contains 14 residues. V lost 4 bases and J lost 3, with 9 bases in between. Per germline, CDR1 KGHDR and CDR2 SFDVKD.

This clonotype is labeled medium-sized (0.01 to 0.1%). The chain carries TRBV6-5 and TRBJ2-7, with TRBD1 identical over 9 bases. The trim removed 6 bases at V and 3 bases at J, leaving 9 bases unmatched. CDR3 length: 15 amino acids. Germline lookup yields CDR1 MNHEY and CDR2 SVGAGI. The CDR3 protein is CASRISTGGSYEQYF. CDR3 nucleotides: TGTGCCAGCAGGATATCGACAGGGGGTAGCTACGAGCAGTACTTC.

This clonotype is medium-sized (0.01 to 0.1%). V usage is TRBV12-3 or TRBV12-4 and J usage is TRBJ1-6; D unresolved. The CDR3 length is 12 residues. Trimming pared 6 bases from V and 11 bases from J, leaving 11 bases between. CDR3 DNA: TGTGCCAGCAGCACATCTACCACACCCCTCCACTTT. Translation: CASSTSTTPLHF.

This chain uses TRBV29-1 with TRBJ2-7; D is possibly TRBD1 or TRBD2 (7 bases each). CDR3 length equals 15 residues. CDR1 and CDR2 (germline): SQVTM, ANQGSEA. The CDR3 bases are TGCAGTGCTAGTATGGGAGGGGGCGCTTATTCCGAGCAGTACTTC. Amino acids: CSASMGGGAYSEQYF.

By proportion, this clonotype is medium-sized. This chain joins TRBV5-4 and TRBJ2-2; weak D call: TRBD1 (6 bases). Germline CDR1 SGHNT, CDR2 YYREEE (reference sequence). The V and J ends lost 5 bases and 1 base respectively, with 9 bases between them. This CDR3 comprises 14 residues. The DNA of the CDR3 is TGTGCCAGCAGACCGGGACAGAACACCGGGGAGCTGTTTTTT. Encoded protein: CASRPGQNTGELFF.

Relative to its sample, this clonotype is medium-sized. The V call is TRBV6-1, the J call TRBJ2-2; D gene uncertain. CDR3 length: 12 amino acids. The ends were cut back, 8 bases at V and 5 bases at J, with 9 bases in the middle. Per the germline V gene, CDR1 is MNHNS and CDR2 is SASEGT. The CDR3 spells CASGSGTGELFF. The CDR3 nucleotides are TGTGCCAGCGGATCTGGGACCGGGGAGCTGTTTTTT.

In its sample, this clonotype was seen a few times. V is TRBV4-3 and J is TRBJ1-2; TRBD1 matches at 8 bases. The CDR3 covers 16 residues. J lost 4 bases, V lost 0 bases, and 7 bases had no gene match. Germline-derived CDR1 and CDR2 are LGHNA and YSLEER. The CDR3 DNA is TGCGCCAGCAGCCAAGATTTCGGGACAGGCCCCTATGGCTACACCTTC. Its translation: CASSQDFGTGPYGYTF.

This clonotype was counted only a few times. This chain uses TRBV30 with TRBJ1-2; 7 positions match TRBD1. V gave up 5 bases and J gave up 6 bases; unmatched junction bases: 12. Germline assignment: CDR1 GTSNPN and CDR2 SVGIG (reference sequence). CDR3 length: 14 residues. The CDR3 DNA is TGTGCCTGGTCCGGACCCCAGGGGGTGAATGGCTACACCTTC. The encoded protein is CAWSGPQGVNGYTF.

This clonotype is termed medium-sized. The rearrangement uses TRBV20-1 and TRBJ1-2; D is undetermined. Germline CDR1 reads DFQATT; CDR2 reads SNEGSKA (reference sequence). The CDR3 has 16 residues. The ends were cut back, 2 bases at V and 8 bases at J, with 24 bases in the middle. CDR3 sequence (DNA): TGCAGTGCTAGACGTTCCGTTGGACGGATCTCTGAGGGCTACACCTTC. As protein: CSARRSVGRISEGYTF.

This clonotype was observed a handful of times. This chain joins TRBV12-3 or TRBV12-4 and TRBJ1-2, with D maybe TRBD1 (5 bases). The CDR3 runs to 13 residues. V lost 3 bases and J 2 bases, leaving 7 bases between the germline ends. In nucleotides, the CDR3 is TGTGCCAGCAGTTTGCGACAGAACTATGGCTACACCTTC. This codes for CASSLRQNYGYTF.

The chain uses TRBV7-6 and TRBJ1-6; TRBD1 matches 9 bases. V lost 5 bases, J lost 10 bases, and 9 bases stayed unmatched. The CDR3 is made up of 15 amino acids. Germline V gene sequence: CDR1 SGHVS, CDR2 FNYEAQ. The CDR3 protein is CASSPPGQGVSPLHF. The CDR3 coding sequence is TGTGCCAGCAGCCCGCCGGGACAGGGCGTCTCACCCCTCCACTTT.

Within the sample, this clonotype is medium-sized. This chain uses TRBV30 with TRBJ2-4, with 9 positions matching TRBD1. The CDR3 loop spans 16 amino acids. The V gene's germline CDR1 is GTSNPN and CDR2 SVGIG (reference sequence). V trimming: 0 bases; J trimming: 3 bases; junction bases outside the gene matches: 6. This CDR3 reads CAWSVRGQGVKNIQYF. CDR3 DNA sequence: TGTGCCTGGAGTGTACGGGGACAGGGAGTCAAAAACATTCAGTACTTC.